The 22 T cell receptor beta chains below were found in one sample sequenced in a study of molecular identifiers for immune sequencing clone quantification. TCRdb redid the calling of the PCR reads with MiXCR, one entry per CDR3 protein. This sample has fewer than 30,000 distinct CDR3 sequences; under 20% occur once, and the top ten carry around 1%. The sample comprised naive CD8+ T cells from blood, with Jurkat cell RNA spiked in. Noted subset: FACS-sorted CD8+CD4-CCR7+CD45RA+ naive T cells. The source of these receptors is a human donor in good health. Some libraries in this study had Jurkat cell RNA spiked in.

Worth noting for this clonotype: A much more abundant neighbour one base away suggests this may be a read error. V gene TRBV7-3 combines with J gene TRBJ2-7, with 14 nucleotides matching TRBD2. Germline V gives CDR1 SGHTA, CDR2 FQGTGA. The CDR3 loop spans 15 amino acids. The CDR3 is CTSSPGLAGVDEQYF. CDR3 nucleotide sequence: TGTACCAGCAGCCCGGGACTAGCGGGAGTCGACGAGCAGTACTTC.

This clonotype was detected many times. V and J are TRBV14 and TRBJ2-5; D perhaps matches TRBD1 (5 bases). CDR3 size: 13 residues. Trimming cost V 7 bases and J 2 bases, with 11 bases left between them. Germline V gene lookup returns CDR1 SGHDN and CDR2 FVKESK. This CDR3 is CASTQGRQETQYF. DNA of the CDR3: TGTGCCAGCACCCAGGGTAGGCAAGAGACCCAGTACTTC. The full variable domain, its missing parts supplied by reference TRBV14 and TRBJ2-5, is EAGVTQFPSHSVIEKGQTVTLRCDPISGHDNLYWYRRVMGKEIKFLLHFVKESKQDESGMPNNRFLAERTGGTYSTLKVQPAELEDSGVYFCASTQGRQETQYFGPGTRLLVL.

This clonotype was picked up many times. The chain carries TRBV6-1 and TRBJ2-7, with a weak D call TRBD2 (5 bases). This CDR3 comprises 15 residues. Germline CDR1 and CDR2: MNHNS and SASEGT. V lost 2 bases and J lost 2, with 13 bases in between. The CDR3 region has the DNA TGTGCCAGCAGTGAATGGTTAGCGAACCCCTACGAGCAGTACTTC. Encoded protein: CASSEWLANPYEQYF.

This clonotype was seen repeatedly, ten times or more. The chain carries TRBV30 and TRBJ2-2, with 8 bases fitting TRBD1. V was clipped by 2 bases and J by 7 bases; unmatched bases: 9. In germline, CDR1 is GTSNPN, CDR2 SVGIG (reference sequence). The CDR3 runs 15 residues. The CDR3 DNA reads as TGTGCCTGGAGTACCGGGACAGGAGCCTACGGGGAGCTGTTTTTT. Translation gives CAWSTGTGAYGELFF.

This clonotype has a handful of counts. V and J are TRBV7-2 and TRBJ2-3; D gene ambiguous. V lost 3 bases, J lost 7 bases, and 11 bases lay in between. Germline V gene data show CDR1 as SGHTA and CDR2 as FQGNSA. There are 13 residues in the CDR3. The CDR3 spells CASSFDLGHTQYF. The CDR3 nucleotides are TGTGCCAGCAGCTTCGACCTAGGCCATACGCAGTATTTT. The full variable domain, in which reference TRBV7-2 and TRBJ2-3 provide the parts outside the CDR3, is GAGVSQSPSNKVTEKGKDVELRCDPISGHTALYWYRQSLGQGLEFLIYFQGNSAPDKSGLPSDRFSAERTGGSVSTLTIQRTQQEDSAVYLCASSFDLGHTQYFGPGTRLTVL.

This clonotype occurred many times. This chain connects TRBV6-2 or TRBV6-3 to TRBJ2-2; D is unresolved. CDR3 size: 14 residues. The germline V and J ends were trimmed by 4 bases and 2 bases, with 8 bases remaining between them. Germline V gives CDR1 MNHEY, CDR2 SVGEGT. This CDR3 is CASSLPVNTGELFF. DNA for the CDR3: TGTGCCAGCAGTTTGCCAGTTAACACCGGGGAGCTGTTTTTT.

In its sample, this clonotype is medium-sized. CDR3 region: CASSLSSGRIPDTQYF. The CDR3, as DNA: TGTGCCAGCAGTTTATCTAGCGGGAGAATCCCAGATACGCAGTATTTT. This sequence joins TRBV28 and TRBJ2-3, with TRBD2 matching 10 bases. In germline, CDR1 is MDHEN, CDR2 SYDVKM. The CDR3 extends over 16 amino acids. The ends lost 1 base at V and 4 bases at J; junction bases unmatched: 5.

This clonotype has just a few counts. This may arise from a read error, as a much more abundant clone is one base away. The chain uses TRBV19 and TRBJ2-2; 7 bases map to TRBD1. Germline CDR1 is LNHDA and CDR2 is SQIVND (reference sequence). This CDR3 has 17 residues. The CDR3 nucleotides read TGTGCCAGTAGTTCATACACAGGGGAACAAGGCACCGGGGAGCTGCTTTTT. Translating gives CASSSYTGEQGTGELLF.

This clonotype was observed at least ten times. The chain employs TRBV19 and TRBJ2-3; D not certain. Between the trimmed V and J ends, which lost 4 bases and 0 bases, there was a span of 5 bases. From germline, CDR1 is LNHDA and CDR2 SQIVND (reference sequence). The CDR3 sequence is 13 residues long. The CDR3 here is CASSTSSTDTQYF. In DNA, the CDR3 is TGTGCCAGTAGTACTAGTAGCACAGATACGCAGTATTTT.

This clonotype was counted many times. The CDR3 DNA sequence: TGTGCCTGGGGCTGGTTTGGGGGCGAGCAGTACTTC. It encodes CAWGWFGGEQYF. This chain connects TRBV30 to TRBJ2-7; D tentatively fits TRBD1 or TRBD2 (5 bases each). V was shortened by 5 bases and J by 6 bases, with 14 bases between the two germline ends. The V gene's germline CDR1 is GTSNPN and CDR2 SVGIG (reference sequence). The CDR3 runs 12 residues.

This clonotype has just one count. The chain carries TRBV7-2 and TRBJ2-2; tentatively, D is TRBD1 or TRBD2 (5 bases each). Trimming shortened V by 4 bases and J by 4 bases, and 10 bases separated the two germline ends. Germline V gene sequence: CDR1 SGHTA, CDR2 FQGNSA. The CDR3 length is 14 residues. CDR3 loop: CASSWGNPTGELFF. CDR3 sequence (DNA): TGTGCCAGCAGCTGGGGGAACCCCACCGGGGAGCTGTTTTTT.

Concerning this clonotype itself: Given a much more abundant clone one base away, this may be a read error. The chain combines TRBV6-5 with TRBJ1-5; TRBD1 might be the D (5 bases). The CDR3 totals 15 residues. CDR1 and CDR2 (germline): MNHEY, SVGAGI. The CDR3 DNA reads TGTGCCAGCAGCCCCGTAAGGGGTAGCAATCATCCCCAGCATTTT. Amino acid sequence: CASSPVRGSNHPQHF.

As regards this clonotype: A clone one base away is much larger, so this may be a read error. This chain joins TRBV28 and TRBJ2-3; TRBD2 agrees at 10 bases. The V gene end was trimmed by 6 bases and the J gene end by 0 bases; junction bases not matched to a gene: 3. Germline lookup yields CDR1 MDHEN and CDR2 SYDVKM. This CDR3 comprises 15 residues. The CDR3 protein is CASSLLAGSTDTQYF. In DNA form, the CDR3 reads TGTGCCAGCAGCTTACTAGCGGGGAGCACAGATACGCAGTATTTT.

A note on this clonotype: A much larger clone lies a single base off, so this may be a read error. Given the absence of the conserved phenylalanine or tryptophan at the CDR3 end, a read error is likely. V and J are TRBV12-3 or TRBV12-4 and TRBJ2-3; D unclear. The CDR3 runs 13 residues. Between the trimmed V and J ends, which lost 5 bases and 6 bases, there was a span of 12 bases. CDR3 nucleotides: TGTGCCAGCAGTCCCATATTACCGGATACGCAGTATTTA. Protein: CASSPILPDTQYL.

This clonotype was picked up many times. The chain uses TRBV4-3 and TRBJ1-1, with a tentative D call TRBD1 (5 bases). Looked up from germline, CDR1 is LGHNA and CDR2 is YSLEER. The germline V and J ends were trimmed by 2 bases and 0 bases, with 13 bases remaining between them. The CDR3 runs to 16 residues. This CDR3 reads CASSQRIQVLNTEAFF. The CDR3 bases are TGCGCCAGCAGCCAAAGGATACAGGTGCTGAACACTGAAGCTTTCTTT.

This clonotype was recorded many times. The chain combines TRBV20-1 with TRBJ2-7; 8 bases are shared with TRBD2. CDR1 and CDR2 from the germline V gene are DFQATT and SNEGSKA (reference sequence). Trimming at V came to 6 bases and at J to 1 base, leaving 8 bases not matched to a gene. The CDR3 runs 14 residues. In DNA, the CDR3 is TGCAGTGCCCCAAAGCGGGAGTATTCCTACGAGCAGTACTTC. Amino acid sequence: CSAPKREYSYEQYF.

CDR3 region: CASSYPEQGETQYF. CDR3 bases: TGTGCCAGCAGTTACCCGGAGCAGGGGGAGACCCAGTACTTC. The chain uses TRBV6-6 and TRBJ2-5; possibly TRBD1 for D (6 bases). This CDR3 contains 14 residues. Trimming shortened V by 2 bases and J by 5 bases, and 12 bases separated the two germline ends. Per germline, CDR1 MNHNY and CDR2 SVGAGI (reference sequence).

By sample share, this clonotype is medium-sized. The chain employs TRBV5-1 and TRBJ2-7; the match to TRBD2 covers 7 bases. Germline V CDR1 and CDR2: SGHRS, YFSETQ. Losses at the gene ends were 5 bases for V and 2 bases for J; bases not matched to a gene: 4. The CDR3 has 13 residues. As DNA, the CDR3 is TGCGCCAGCAGTATCGGGGGGACCTACGAGCAGTACTTC. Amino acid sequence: CASSIGGTYEQYF.

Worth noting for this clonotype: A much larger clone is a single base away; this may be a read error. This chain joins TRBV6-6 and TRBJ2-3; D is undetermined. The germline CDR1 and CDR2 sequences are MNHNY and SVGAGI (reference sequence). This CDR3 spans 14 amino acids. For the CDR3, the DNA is TGTGCCAGCAGTTACGAATGGCCCCCAGATATGCAGTATTTT. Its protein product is CASSYEWPPDMQYF.

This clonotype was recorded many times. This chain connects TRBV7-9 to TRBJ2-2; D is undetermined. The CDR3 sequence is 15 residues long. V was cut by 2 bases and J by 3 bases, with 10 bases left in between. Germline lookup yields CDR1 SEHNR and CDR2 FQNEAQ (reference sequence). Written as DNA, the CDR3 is TGTGCCAGCAGCTTATTGGGCAGCTACACCGGGGAGCTGTTTTTT. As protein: CASSLLGSYTGELFF.

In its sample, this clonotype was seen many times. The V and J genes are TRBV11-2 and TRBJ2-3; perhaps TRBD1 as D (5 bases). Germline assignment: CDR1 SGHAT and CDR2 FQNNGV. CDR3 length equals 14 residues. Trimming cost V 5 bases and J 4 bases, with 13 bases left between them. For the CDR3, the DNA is TGTGCCAGCAGCCCGGGCGTCAGGGCAGATACGCAGTATTTT. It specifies CASSPGVRADTQYF.

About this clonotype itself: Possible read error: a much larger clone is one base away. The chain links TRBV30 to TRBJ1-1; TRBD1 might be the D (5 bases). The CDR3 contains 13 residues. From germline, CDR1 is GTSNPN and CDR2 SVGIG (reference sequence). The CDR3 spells CAQGVSVGTEALF. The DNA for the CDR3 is TGTGCTCAAGGGGTTTCGGTAGGCACTGAAGCTCTCTTT.